This T cell receptor beta chain derives from a study of spatial heterogeneity in lung cancer. Study-level information: The study observed each unique TCR and UMI combination more than ten times on average in raw reads. Study-level results: The appearance of ubiquitous expanded tumor TCRs in blood was greater at resection than follow-up.

The time point was: sample taken at primary tumor resection. TCRs were sequenced from unsorted whole RNA of tumor, nontumor lung or PBMC. Trimming pared 0 bases from V and 4 bases from J, leaving 4 bases between. The CDR3 has 13 residues. Germline loops: CDR1 SGHDN, CDR2 FVKESK. This clonotype occurred many times. Its antigen is unknown. TCRdb reprocessed the 5' RACE reads via MiXCR and lists one record per CDR3 protein. The sample records 40,000 to 55,000 distinct CDR3 sequences, roughly 7% being singletons. The input for sequencing was PBMCs, taken at surgery. This receptor was obtained from a female donor with early-stage non-small cell lung cancer. The chain uses TRBV14 and TRBJ2-1; D is unresolved. CDR3 amino acids: CASSQDTYNEQFF. The CDR3 DNA is TGTGCCAGCAGCCAAGACACTTACAATGAGCAGTTCTTC.